This T cell receptor (beta chain) emerged from a study of human T cells and chemical hapten exposure (dated by TCRdb to the early 2020s). Describing the broader study: For sensitization, 2% DPC in acetone was applied to a 2 cm by 2 cm area of upper inner arm skin. Throughout the study period of roughly 24 weeks, patients also received therapeutic DPC doses to the scalp every week. Patch tests used Finn chambers with 0.01% DPC on the upper back, scored after 6 days by International Contact Dermatitis Research Group standards. The patient cohort, mostly female, included alopecia areata with under or over 50% scalp involvement, alopecia totalis and alopecia universalis. Libraries were pooled for sequencing, and variation in per-sample TCR yields was attributed mainly to small differences in library volumes within the pool. Peripheral blood TCR repertoire changes were tracked in vivo in alopecia patients during primary and secondary sensitization to the hapten diphenylcyclopropenone (DPC). Blood samples were taken from patients before sensitization (week 0) and at 2, 6 and about 24 weeks after DPC sensitization. Twenty-nine alopecia patients provided blood for TCR sequencing at one to four time points (pre-sensitization, 2, 6 and 24 weeks). Points the paper makes about the study in general: Expanded TCRs formed significantly more large CDR3 similarity clusters than pre-sensitization or healthy control sets, consistent with antigen-driven responses. All patients had alopecia, a presumed autoimmune disease, so their immune response might differ from that of healthy individuals. Patch test score correlated positively with the number of PT1 expanded TCRs, reaching significance at thresholds 8, 16 and 32 but not at 4. After repeated subsampling, the strength of the expansion versus patch-test correlation and the threshold at which it became significant changed. The number of TCRs above 1 in 1000 frequency did not change with DPC sensitization; there was no evidence of global repertoire structure alterations.

As encoded in the germline V gene, CDR1 is MDHEN while CDR2 is SYDVKM. Between the V and J ends, shortened by 4 bases and 6 bases respectively, the junction contains 10 bases. Spanning cysteine to phenylalanine, the CDR3 consists of 13 amino acids. The read is trimmed to its CDR3 DNA, 39 bases read in frame from base 1. This specimen's time point label, per the study, means: patch test 1, 2 weeks after DPC sensitization. According to the study, the label for this sample's treatment or condition signals: therapeutic diphenylcyclopropenone sensitization with weekly scalp DPC. Blood at each patch-test visit was drawn before the patch test was applied. To be eligible, patients had to be aged 18 to 70, diagnosed with alopecia and judged suitable for DPC therapy, while pregnant patients were excluded. Total RNA was extracted from unfractionated whole blood collected in Tempus Blood RNA tubes. This clonotype was recorded at least ten times. It has no known antigen specificity. The record has no base qualities; no much larger clone is one base away.

The library was generated by RACE. Instrument on record: NextSeq 500. During library preparation, unique molecular identifiers were attached to individual cDNA molecules so that TCRs could be counted in a quantitative, reproducible way. From each blood RNA sample, both TCR alpha and TCR beta chains were sequenced. Turning to the authors' computational methods: Samples had a median of around 92,000 TCRs, with a range from roughly 23,224 to 700,000. V, J and CDR3 annotation of the TCR reads was carried out using the Decombinator software suite. For PS versus PT1 abundance plots, all samples were subsampled to the same number of TCRs (28,000). Expanded TCRs were defined as absent before sensitization and observed at least eight times at the 2-week time point. TCRdb applied fastp at Q25 and MiXCR to the public reads, then kept only in-frame beta chains. Rows are combined by CDR3 protein, so each entry shows the most common genes and DNA. These V and J calls rely on TCRdb rather than the paper's analysis. This sample lists tens of thousands of distinct CDR3 sequences; 8% to 11% were detected once. The ten largest clones represent less than 2.5% of the sample.

The sequence joins TRBV28 to TRBJ2-1; the D region possibly corresponds to TRBD1 (5 bases align). The clonotype comes from a man in his forties with alopecia areata. Some clones in this sample may be carry-over from other donors' samples. The sample in question was whole blood, obtained in connection with sensitization to the hapten diphenylcyclopropenone (DPC). The DNA sequence is TGTGCCAGCAGTTCGACAGTAATCAATGAGCAGTTCTTC. Its translation reads: CASSSTVINEQFF.